This record covers a single T cell receptor (beta chain). The data originate from a study of blood T cells in healthy people across ages. Researchers isolated at least 6 million PBMCs per sample. Primers used in a second PCR of roughly 6 to 11 cycles were a sample-barcoded 5' primer and a J-beta primer mix. TCRdb re-called the 5' RACE reads through MiXCR, storing one row per CDR3 protein. The sample carries 1.5 million to 1.9 million distinct CDR3 sequences, roughly 43% recorded once. CDR3 length: 15 amino acids. V was trimmed by 4 bases and J by 1 base, leaving 13 bases between them. CDR1 is MNHEY and CDR2 is SMNVEV in the germline V gene (reference sequence).

The receptor comes from a woman aged 18-29 years in good health. The sequenced material came from blood. The chain combines TRBV27 with TRBJ1-1, with D perhaps TRBD1 (6 bases). The CDR3 protein is CASSSADSPNTEAFF. DNA for the CDR3: TGTGCCAGCAGTTCCGCGGACAGCCCGAACACTGAAGCTTTCTTT.